The sequence of this T cell receptor beta chain was determined in a study of blood T cell repertoires in COVID-19. Profiling relied on immunoSEQ multiplex PCR, and the TCRdb table lists in-frame clones only, not all of them. Here the sample spans about 330,000 clones, approximately 86% being singletons. The V gene end was trimmed by 2 bases and the J gene end by 8 bases; junction bases not matched to a gene: 11. The CDR3 has 14 residues. Per germline, CDR1 GTSNPN and CDR2 SVGIG (reference sequence). The sequenced sample consisted of peripheral blood. The chain couples TRBV30 to TRBJ1-2; 7 bases are shared with TRBD1. This receptor was taken from a man younger than 40 with COVID-19, enrolled during active disease. The CDR3 sequence: CAWSRPTGRVGYTF. DNA for the CDR3: TGTGCCTGGAGTCGACCGACAGGGCGTGTGGGCTACACCTTC.